The text below deals with one T cell receptor beta chain. Some clones are missing from TCRdb's copy, which holds only in-frame ones; the method was immunoSEQ multiplex PCR. In the table there are roughly 890,000 clones, about 91% of which are singletons. The data derive from a study of shared clonotypes between healthy human individuals. Naive CD8 cells, CD45RO-negative and positively selected for CCR7, excluded terminally differentiated effector memory CD45RA+ cells. Germline-derived CDR1 and CDR2 are MGHRA and YSYEKL. The ends were cut back, 0 bases at V and 0 bases at J, with 11 bases in the middle. The CDR3 has 16 residues.

The material sequenced was naive CD8+ T cells sorted from blood. The clonotype was recovered from a man aged 30 to 39 in good health. V usage is TRBV4-1 and J usage is TRBJ1-2; weak D call: TRBD1 (5 bases). DNA for the CDR3: TGCGCCAGCAGCCAAGATCAGGGCCCCACTAACTATGGCTACACCTTC. Amino acid sequence: CASSQDQGPTNYGYTF.